The table lists the clone carrying this T cell receptor beta chain with a few counts. Researchers prepared the TCRbeta library using unique molecular identifiers, the study reports. TCRdb reprocessed the PCR reads via MiXCR and lists one record per CDR3 protein. The sample lists a few hundred thousand distinct CDR3 sequences; over 20% were seen once. This record comes from a study of T-cell reconstitution after alpha-beta-depleted transplantation in children. CDR1 and CDR2 (germline): MGHRA, YSYEKL. The junction had 13 bases not matched to a gene; V was cut back by 1 base and J by 6 bases. This CDR3 has 18 amino acids.

The V gene is TRBV4-1, the J gene TRBJ1-5; 9 nucleotides line up with TRBD1. This receptor was identified in a human donor who donated a stem cell graft to a child with acute myeloid leukemia. Sequencing used PBMCs from the stem cell graft donor, obtained from the stem cell graft. CDR3 bases: TGCGCCAGCAGCCAAGCTCCCTACGCGGACAGGGGTGGTCAGCCCCAGCATTTT. As protein: CASSQAPYADRGGQPQHF.